This T cell receptor beta chain comes out of a study of T cell clonotyping in hematopoietic cell transplantation (TCRdb year 2021). Regarding the study in general: The study collected around 130 blood samples from some 33 consecutive transplant recipients and their related donors. Recruitment of patients was conducted between late 2015 and January 2017, and follow-up was continued until late 2020 or death.

From a lookup of the germline V gene (reference sequence), CDR1 and CDR2 are GTSNPN and SVGIG. V loses 3 bases of germline sequence and J loses 5 bases, and the interval between the two ends is 15 bases. The CDR3 spans 14 residues, from the cysteine through the phenylalanine. Only the CDR3 part of the read is kept: 42 bases, read in frame from the first base. The immunoSEQ assay, a bias-controlled multiplex PCR with V- and J-specific primers, was used to amplify TCR beta CDR3 regions from genomic DNA. A second PCR step added a proprietary barcode and Illumina adapter sequences to the CDR3 amplicons. CDR3 libraries were sequenced on an Illumina MiSeq instrument. Turning to the authors' computational methods: immunoSEQ Analyzer 3.0 was used for export and quality control, with R Bioconductor and Immunarch used for downstream analyses. Repertoire metrics were calculated using only productive rearrangements within the normalized downsampled data set. Clonotypes larger than 5 templates in the normalized cohort were defined as pathologically expanded. The Inverse Simpson Index served as the measure of repertoire diversity. The non-normalized data set was used for CMV-specificity analyses so that all clonotypes could be captured. Here the immuneACCESS table is served through TCRdb, limited to in-frame sequences with V and J called. Missing clones are a known gap in these copies; in checked studies unresolved V genes cover under half, and the rest lacks a known reason. V and J calls plus clone size are reproduced from that table; the DNA served to infer D and trimming. A total of around 17,000 clones appear in this sample, around 90% of them only once. The top ten hold about 5.4% of the sample.

Blood samples for TCR beta sequencing were provided by related transplant donors. Nuclei Lysis Solution was used to extract genomic DNA from fresh or cryopreserved unfractionated peripheral blood mononuclear cells. Beyond this particular receptor, the publication reports: Overlap with donor repertoires was found for only a small fraction of recipient repertoires, with over 95% found to appear de novo at the given depth. After transplant, TCR diversity in recipients dropped, and pathologically expanded clonotypes climbed progressively between day 30 and day 180. The sample size was limited, and CD4 and CD8 repertoire contributions could not be separated because cells were not sorted. Broader posttransplant TCR repertoire diversity was predicted by donor and pretransplant recipient Inverse Simpson Index values.

Points on this clone: Its antigen is unknown. No much larger clonotype is one base removed from it; base qualities were not supplied.

The chain is encoded by TRBV30 joined to TRBJ2-3, and the D gene may be TRBD2, 5 bases matching. The source material was peripheral blood mononuclear cells. The TCR was taken from a man aged 35 to 55 in good health. Some clones in this sample may be carry-over from other donors' samples. The sequenced DNA is TGTGCCTGGAGAGGATCCCCCGCGGGAGATACGCAGTATTTT. Its amino acids are CAWRGSPAGDTQYF.